This T cell receptor (beta chain) originates from a study of molecular identifiers for immune sequencing clone quantification. Study details: RNA from around 18,000 or 91,000 naive CD8 cells was split five ways in replicates, with four sequenced.

Via MiXCR, TCRdb re-called the PCR reads, giving one row per CDR3 protein. The sample holds roughly 93,000 distinct CDR3 sequences; 25% are singletons and the top ten take 0.78%. Comment on this clonotype: Its antigen is still unknown. Germline is not matched at one junction end, which may reflect a read error.

Whole-study findings and limits: Because of identical TCR molecules sharing a barcode, sizes of highly expanded clones could be underestimated.

CDR3 length equals 17 residues. Germline CDR1 and CDR2: LGHNA and YSLEER. The sequence was obtained from a human donor in good health. Some libraries in this study had Jurkat cell RNA spiked in. The chain links TRBV4-3 to TRBJ2-5; the D gene is possibly TRBD2 (6 bases). Sequencing input: naive CD8+ T cells from blood, with Jurkat cell RNA spiked in. Subset denoted: FACS-sorted CD8+CD4-CCR7+CD45RA+ naive T cells. The CDR3: CASSPTSTGAIQETQSF. The CDR3 DNA follows: TGCGCCAGCAGCCCAACTTCTACGGGAGCCATCCAAGAGACCCAGTCCTTC.